These 25 T cell receptor beta chains were all obtained from the same sample, sequenced in a study of regulatory T cells in long-lasting Graves disease. The sample's time point: persistent/refractory GD, antithyroid drugs over 5 years with positive TRAb. Extracted RNA from PBMCs served as the source of the TCR library. Construction of the TCR beta libraries employed iRepertoire HTBI primers in conjunction with Arm-PCR of CDR3 regions. MiXCR was run by TCRdb on the multiplex PCR reads, yielding one entry per CDR3 protein. The profile shows 600,000 to 850,000 distinct CDR3 sequences, around 30% of them singletons. Sequenced here: peripheral blood mononuclear cells (PBMCs), sampled when the disease was refractory, from a patient treated with antithyroid drugs. These receptor sequences come from a female donor with Graves disease.

The rearrangement joins TRBV3-1 to TRBJ2-5, with 10 bases fitting TRBD2. The V gene's germline CDR1 is LGHDT and CDR2 YNNKEL (reference sequence). The CDR3 contains 15 residues. J was trimmed by 5 bases and V by 2 bases; bases with no gene match: 5. The CDR3 nucleotides read TGTGCCAGCAGCCAAAAGCGGGAGGGCCGTGAGACCCAGTACTTC. Translation gives CASSQKREGRETQYF.

For this clonotype: An end of the junction differs from the germline gene, which may be a read error. V gene TRBV30 combines with J gene TRBJ1-5, with 9 bases matching TRBD1. Germline loops: CDR1 GTSNPN, CDR2 SVGIG (reference sequence). CDR3 size: 15 residues. Written as DNA, the CDR3 is TGTGCCTGGAGTTACAAGGACAGGGGCAATCGGCCCCAGCATTTT. It codes for CAWSYKDRGNRPQHF.

This clonotype was counted a few times. This chain links TRBV7-7 with TRBJ1-5; D is undetermined. Between the trimmed V and J ends, which lost 0 bases and 5 bases, there was a span of 5 bases. This CDR3 is built from 13 residues. CDR1 and CDR2 from the germline V gene are SSHAT and FNYEAQ (reference sequence). This chain's CDR3 is CASSLAEDQPQHF. For the CDR3, the DNA is TGTGCCAGCAGCTTAGCGGAGGATCAGCCCCAGCATTTT. The variable domain in full, with the rest retrieved from reference TRBV7-7 and TRBJ1-5, is GAGVSQSPRYKVTKRGQDVTLRCDPISSHATLYWYQQALGQGPEFLTYFNYEAQPDKSGLPSDRFSAERPEGSISTLTIQRTEQRDSAMYRCASSLAEDQPQHFGDGTRLSIL.

J is TRBJ1-4 and V is TRBV20-1; 10 bases agree with TRBD1. Germline V gene data show CDR1 as DFQATT and CDR2 as SNEGSKA (reference sequence). V shed 1 base and J 2 bases; nucleotides not matched to a gene: 7. The CDR3 runs 17 residues. Here the CDR3 DNA reads TGCAGTGCTAGAGCGACAGGGGGCATAGGGACTAATGAAAAACTGTTTTTT. Its protein is CSARATGGIGTNEKLFF.

This clonotype was found a few times. This chain connects TRBV15 to TRBJ1-2; D not resolved. CDR1 LNHNV and CDR2 YYDKDF come from the germline V gene (reference sequence). The CDR3 consists of 14 residues. The V end lost 0 bases, the J end lost 8 bases, and 13 bases lay between the germline ends. The CDR3 DNA follows: TGTGCCACCAGCAGAGATTTTACTGCTGGGGGCTACACCTTC. Translated: CATSRDFTAGGYTF.

This clonotype appeared a few times. This chain links TRBV3-1 with TRBJ2-7, with 13 bases aligning to TRBD2. After removal of 4 bases from V and 0 bases from J, the junction contained 6 bases not matched to a gene. CDR3 length: 17 residues. Germline CDR1 and CDR2: LGHDT and YNNKEL (reference sequence). CDR3: CASSLGTSGINSYEQYF. The CDR3 nucleotides are TGTGCCAGCAGCCTGGGGACTAGCGGGATCAACTCCTACGAGCAGTACTTC.

Note on this clonotype: Since a much larger clone is just one base distant, this may be a read error. This sequence joins TRBV28 and TRBJ2-5; D gene ambiguous. The CDR3 consists of 13 residues. Germline V gene sequence: CDR1 MDHEN, CDR2 SYDVKM. V was shortened by 6 bases and J by 4 bases, with 12 bases between the two germline ends. The DNA for the CDR3 is TGTGCCAGCAGGAGTCCTTTCTCAGAGACCCAGTACTTC. Encoded protein: CASRSPFSETQYF. Full variable domain (rest looked up from reference TRBV28 and TRBJ2-5): DVKVTQSSRYLVKRTGEKVFLECVQDMDHENMFWYRQDPGLGLRLIYFSYDVKMKEKGDIPEGYSVSREKKERFSLILESASTNQTSMYLCASRSPFSETQYFGPGTRLLVL.

V and J are TRBV7-2 and TRBJ1-4; 9 nucleotides align to TRBD1. The CDR3 has 16 amino acids. Per germline, CDR1 SGHTA and CDR2 FQGNSA. V shed 6 bases, J shed 7 bases, and the junction held 12 bases outside the gene matches. Here the CDR3 reads CASSPVGTGSGEKLFF. As DNA, the CDR3 is TGTGCCAGCAGTCCAGTGGGGACAGGGAGCGGTGAAAAACTGTTTTTT.

This clonotype was observed once. One end of the junction fails to match germline, which may point to a read error. This rearrangement joins TRBV7-9 to TRBJ1-1, with a possible D match to TRBD1 (6 bases). Germline CDR1 SEHNR, CDR2 FQNEAQ (reference sequence). The CDR3 extends over 15 amino acids. In DNA, the CDR3 is TGTGTCAGCAGCACCACAGGGCCCATGAACACTGAAGCTTTCTTT. Protein sequence: CVSSTTGPMNTEAFF.

About this clonotype itself: A much larger clonotype is one base distant, so this may be a read error. The chain couples TRBV3-1 to TRBJ2-7; D not certain. CDR1 LGHDT and CDR2 YNNKEL come from the germline V gene (reference sequence). Trimming left V 0 bases short and J 0 bases short, with 6 bases between. The length of the CDR3 is 14 residues. The CDR3 DNA follows: TGTGCCAGCAGCCAAGACAGGAGCTCCTACGAGCAGTACTTC. Translation: CASSQDRSSYEQYF.

This clonotype has at least ten counts. The J gene is TRBJ2-5, the V gene TRBV28; the D gene is possibly TRBD1 (6 bases). This CDR3 spans 14 amino acids. V lost 3 bases and J lost 5, with 13 bases in between. Germline CDR1 is MDHEN and CDR2 is SYDVKM. CDR3 DNA: TGTGCCAGCAGTTTCCCTAGAACAGGGGAGACCCAGTACTTC. Protein sequence: CASSFPRTGETQYF.

Here the CDR3 reads CASSRDPTRHTQYF. CDR3 DNA: TGTGCCAGCAGTCGGGACCCAACAAGACATACGCAGTATTTT. V and J are TRBV6-5 and TRBJ2-3, with D possibly being TRBD1 or TRBD2 (5 bases each). In germline, CDR1 is MNHEY, CDR2 SVGAGI. Between the trimmed V and J ends, which lost 5 bases and 7 bases, there was a span of 16 bases. This CDR3 has 14 amino acids.

This clonotype came up many times. This chain connects TRBV12-3 or TRBV12-4 to TRBJ1-5; tentatively, D is TRBD1 (6 bases). V was trimmed by 6 bases and J by 0 bases, leaving 15 bases between them. This CDR3 is 16 amino acids long. The CDR3 loop reads CASSSGTSYSNQPQHF. CDR3 DNA sequence: TGTGCCAGCAGCTCCGGGACATCTTATAGCAATCAGCCCCAGCATTTT.

The CDR3 DNA reads TGTGCCAGCAGCGAAATAGGACAGTCATACCAAGAGACCCAGTACTTC. It specifies CASSEIGQSYQETQYF. The V and J genes are TRBV9 and TRBJ2-5; a possible D gene is TRBD1 (6 bases). Germline V gene sequence: CDR1 SGDLS, CDR2 YYNGEE. Trimming took 3 bases from V and 0 from J, leaving 15 bases between them. CDR3 length: 16 amino acids.

CDR3 bases: TGCGCCAGCAGCCCACAGATTTCAGGGGAAACTGAAGCTTTCTTT. It encodes CASSPQISGETEAFF. The chain employs TRBV5-1 and TRBJ1-1; D may be TRBD1 (6 bases). The CDR3 has 15 residues. V lost 4 bases and J 5 bases, leaving 18 bases between the germline ends. CDR1 is SGHRS, CDR2 YFSETQ, per germline.

This chain links TRBV5-5 with TRBJ1-2, with 7 bases aligning to TRBD1. This CDR3 has 14 residues. With 6 bases clipped from V and 0 bases from J, the junction kept 5 bases outside the gene matches. Germline values: CDR1 SGHKS, CDR2 YYEKEE (reference sequence). The CDR3 here is CASNLGTANYGYTF. CDR3 nucleotides: TGTGCCAGCAACCTGGGGACAGCTAACTATGGCTACACCTTC.

The gene calls are TRBV6-1 and TRBJ1-1; possibly TRBD1 for D (5 bases). This CDR3 contains 15 residues. Trimming left V 5 bases short and J 1 base short, with 14 bases between. Looked up from germline, CDR1 is MNHNS and CDR2 is SASEGT. CDR3 amino acids: CASSYKGRENTEAFF. As DNA, the CDR3 is TGTGCCAGCAGTTACAAGGGGCGGGAGAACACTGAAGCTTTCTTT.

This clonotype was detected only a few times. The rearrangement uses TRBV28 and TRBJ1-1; the D gene is possibly TRBD1 (5 bases). CDR3 length: 13 residues. Germline CDR1 is MDHEN and CDR2 is SYDVKM. Between the trimmed V and J ends, which lost 7 bases and 5 bases, there was a span of 14 bases. Here the CDR3 DNA reads TGTGCCAGCAACCCCCGGGGGTTGACTGAAGCTTTCTTT. Translating it yields CASNPRGLTEAFF.

The table lists this clonotype with many counts. This rearrangement joins TRBV2 to TRBJ2-7; no clear D. The CDR3 spans 12 residues. Trimming removed 4 bases at V and 4 bases at J, with 8 bases between. Germline V lookup: CDR1 SNHLY, CDR2 FYNNEI. In DNA form, the CDR3 reads TGTGCCAGCAGTGTAATGGGATACGAGCAGTACTTC. Translated, it gives CASSVMGYEQYF.

The V and J genes are TRBV7-6 and TRBJ2-7; D possibly corresponds to TRBD1 (6 bases). The CDR3 spans 16 residues. V was pared by 3 bases and J by 2 bases, with 17 bases between. The germline V gene encodes CDR1 SGHVS and CDR2 FNYEAQ. CDR3 amino acids: CASSFFARRQAYEQYF. The CDR3 DNA sequence: TGTGCCAGCAGCTTCTTCGCTCGGCGACAGGCCTACGAGCAGTACTTC.

Points on this clonotype: A read error is possible here, since a much larger clone lies one base away. V and J are TRBV10-3 and TRBJ1-5; possibly TRBD1 for D (6 bases). The germline CDR1 and CDR2 sequences are ENHRY and SYGVKD. V lost 6 bases and J lost 1, with 7 bases in between. This CDR3 comprises 13 residues. The CDR3 loop reads CAIRGQSNQPQHF. CDR3 nucleotide sequence: TGTGCCATCAGAGGACAGAGCAATCAGCCCCAGCATTTT.

This clonotype was counted a few times. V usage is TRBV29-1 and J usage is TRBJ1-1; no firm D call. The CDR3 sequence is 11 residues long. Germline CDR1 SQVTM, CDR2 ANQGSEA. V was trimmed by 4 bases and J by 1 base, leaving 4 bases between them. The DNA for the CDR3 is TGCAGCGTTGGGCCGAACACTGAAGCTTTCTTT. It encodes CSVGPNTEAFF.

This clonotype occurred a few times. The chain couples TRBV9 to TRBJ1-2, with TRBD1 as a possible D gene (5 bases). The V end was cut by 1 base, the J end by 0 bases, with 13 bases between. This CDR3 spans 16 amino acids. The germline V gene has CDR1 SGDLS and CDR2 YYNGEE. The CDR3 loop is CASSVFDRQANYGYTF. The CDR3 DNA follows: TGTGCCAGCAGCGTATTCGACAGACAAGCTAACTATGGCTACACCTTC.

As DNA, the CDR3 is TGTGCCTGGAAGACCACTGGGACAGCGAACACTGAAGCTTTCTTT. Encoded protein: CAWKTTGTANTEAFF. The J gene is TRBJ1-1, the V gene TRBV30, with 7 positions matching TRBD1. This CDR3 has 15 amino acids. The J segment lost 1 base and the V segment lost 4 bases, leaving 9 bases of the junction unmatched. CDR1 and CDR2 from the germline V gene are GTSNPN and SVGIG (reference sequence).

This clonotype was observed a handful of times. V gene TRBV20-1 combines with J gene TRBJ1-5; D not certain. Germline lookup yields CDR1 DFQATT and CDR2 SNEGSKA (reference sequence). The ends were cut back, 0 bases at V and 3 bases at J, with 12 bases in the middle. This CDR3 region has 15 residues. CDR3 nucleotide sequence: TGCAGTGCTAGAGATTTGGTGGCAGTCAATCAGCCCCAGCATTTT. Protein sequence: CSARDLVAVNQPQHF.